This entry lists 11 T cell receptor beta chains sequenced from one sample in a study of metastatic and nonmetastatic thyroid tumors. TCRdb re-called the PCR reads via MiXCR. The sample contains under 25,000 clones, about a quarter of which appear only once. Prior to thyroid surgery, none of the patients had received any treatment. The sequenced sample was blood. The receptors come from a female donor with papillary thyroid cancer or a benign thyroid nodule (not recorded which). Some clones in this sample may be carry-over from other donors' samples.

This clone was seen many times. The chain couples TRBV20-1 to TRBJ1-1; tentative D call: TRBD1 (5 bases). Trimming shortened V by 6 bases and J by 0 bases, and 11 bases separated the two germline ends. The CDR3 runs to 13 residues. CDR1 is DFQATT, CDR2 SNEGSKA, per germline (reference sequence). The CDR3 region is CSAGRQLNTEAFF. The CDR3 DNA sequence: TGCAGTGCCGGGAGACAGTTGAACACTGAAGCTTTCTTT.

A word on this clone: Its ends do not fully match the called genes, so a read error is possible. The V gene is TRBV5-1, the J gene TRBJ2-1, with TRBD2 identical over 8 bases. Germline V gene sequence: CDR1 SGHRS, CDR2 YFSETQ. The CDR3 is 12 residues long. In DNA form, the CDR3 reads TGCGCCAGCGGCTTTAGCGGGAAGGAGCAGTTCTTC. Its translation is CASGFSGKEQFF.

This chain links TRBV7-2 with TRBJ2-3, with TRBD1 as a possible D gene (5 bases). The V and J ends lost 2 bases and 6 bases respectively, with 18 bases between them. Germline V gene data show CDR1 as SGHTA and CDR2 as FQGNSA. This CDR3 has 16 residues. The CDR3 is CASSLSAAGNRDTQYF. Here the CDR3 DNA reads TGTGCCAGCAGCTTAAGCGCGGCAGGGAATAGGGATACGCAGTATTTT.

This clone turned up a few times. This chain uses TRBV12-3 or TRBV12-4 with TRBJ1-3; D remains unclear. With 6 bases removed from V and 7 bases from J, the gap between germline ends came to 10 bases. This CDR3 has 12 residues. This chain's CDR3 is CASRAIVNTIYF. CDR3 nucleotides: TGTGCCAGCAGGGCTATCGTGAACACCATATATTTT.

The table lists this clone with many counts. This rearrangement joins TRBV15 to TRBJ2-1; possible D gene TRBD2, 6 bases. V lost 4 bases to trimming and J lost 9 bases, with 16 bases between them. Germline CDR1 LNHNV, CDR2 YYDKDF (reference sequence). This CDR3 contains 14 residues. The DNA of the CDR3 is TGTGCCACCAGCACCCGGGACTCCGAGGGTGAGCAGTTCTTC. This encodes CATSTRDSEGEQFF.

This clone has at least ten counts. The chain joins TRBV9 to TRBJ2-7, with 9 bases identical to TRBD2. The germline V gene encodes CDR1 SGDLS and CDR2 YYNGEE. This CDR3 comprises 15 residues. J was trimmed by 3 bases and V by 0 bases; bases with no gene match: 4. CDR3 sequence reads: CASSVGAGGDYEQYF. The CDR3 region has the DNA TGTGCCAGCAGCGTAGGGGCGGGAGGGGACTACGAGCAGTACTTC.

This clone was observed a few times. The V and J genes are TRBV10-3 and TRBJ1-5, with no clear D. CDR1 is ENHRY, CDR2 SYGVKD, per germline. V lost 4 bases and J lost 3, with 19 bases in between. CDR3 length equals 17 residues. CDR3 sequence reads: CAISVCAERGLNQPQHF. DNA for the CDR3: TGTGCCATCAGTGTTTGTGCCGAACGAGGGCTCAATCAGCCCCAGCATTTT.

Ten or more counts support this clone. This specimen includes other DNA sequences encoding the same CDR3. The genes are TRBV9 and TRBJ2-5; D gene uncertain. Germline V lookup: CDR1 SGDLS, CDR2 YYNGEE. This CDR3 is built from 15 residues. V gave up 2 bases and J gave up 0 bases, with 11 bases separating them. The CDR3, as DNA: TGTGCCAGCAGCGTCGGAGACCCGTACCAAGAGACCCAGTACTTC. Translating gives CASSVGDPYQETQYF.

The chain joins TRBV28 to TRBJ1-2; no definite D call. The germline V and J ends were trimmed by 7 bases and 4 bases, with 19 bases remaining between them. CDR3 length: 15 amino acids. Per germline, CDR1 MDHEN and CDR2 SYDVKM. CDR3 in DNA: TGTGCCAGCATTTCCCTGACGCCGCCCCTCTATGGCTACACCTTC. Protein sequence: CASISLTPPLYGYTF.

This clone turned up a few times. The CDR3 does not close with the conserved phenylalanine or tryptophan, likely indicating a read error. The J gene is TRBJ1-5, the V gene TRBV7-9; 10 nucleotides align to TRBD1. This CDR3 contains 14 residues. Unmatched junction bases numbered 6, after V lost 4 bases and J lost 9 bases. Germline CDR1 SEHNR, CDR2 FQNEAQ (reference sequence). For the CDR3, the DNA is TGTGCCAGCAGCTCCGGGACAGGGGTGCGGCCCCAGCATTTG. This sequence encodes CASSSGTGVRPQHL.

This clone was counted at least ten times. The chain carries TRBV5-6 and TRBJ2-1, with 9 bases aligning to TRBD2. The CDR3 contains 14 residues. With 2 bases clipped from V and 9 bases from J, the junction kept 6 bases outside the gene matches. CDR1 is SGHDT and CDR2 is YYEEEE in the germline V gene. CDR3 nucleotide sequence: TGTGCCAGCAGCTTAGCGGGAGGATTCGGTGAGCAGTTCTTC. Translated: CASSLAGGFGEQFF. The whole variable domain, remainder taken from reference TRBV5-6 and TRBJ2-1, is DAGVTQSPTHLIKTRGQQVTLRCSPKSGHDTVSWYQQALGQGPQFIFQYYEEEERQRGNFPDRFSGHQFPNYSSELNVNALLLGDSALYLCASSLAGGFGEQFFGPGTRLTVL.